Listed here are 2 T cell receptor beta chains from one sample, sequenced in a study of CD8+ T cells in alopecia areata. Treatment noted: oral pan-JAK inhibitor, 5-10 mg twice daily. RNA extraction was followed by reverse transcription into cDNA, which acted as the sequencing template. TCRdb's copy holds only in-frame clones and misses some; the assay was immunoSEQ multiplex PCR. This sample has around 180,000 clones, with roughly 70% found just once. This material consisted of CD4+ T cells sorted from blood, taken around week 50, from a patient treated with tofacitinib. The receptors come from a human donor with alopecia areata.

J is TRBJ1-5 and V is TRBV9; unclear D gene. This CDR3 region has 15 residues. V was trimmed by 0 bases and J by 1 base, leaving 8 bases between them. CDR1 and CDR2 from the germline V gene are SGDLS and YYNGEE. The CDR3 nucleotides read TGTGCCAGCAGCGTAGGGGTCATGAGCAATCAGCCCCAGCATTTT. It codes for CASSVGVMSNQPQHF.

This chain uses TRBV5-1 with TRBJ2-1; D perhaps matches TRBD1 (5 bases). Germline lookup yields CDR1 SGHRS and CDR2 YFSETQ. The CDR3 totals 14 residues. V was cut by 2 bases and J by 5 bases, with 11 bases left in between. CDR3: CASSFWSGNNEQFF. The CDR3 DNA follows: TGCGCCAGCAGCTTTTGGTCAGGGAACAATGAGCAGTTCTTC.